This T cell receptor (beta chain) was found in a study of blood T cell repertoires in COVID-19. In the original workflow: For nucleated cells, counts were estimated from reference gene primer amplification. Method: immunoSEQ multiplex PCR; TCRdb's copy keeps in-frame clones and lacks some. V and J calls plus clone size are reproduced from that table; the DNA served to infer D and trimming. The data contain 180,000 or so clones, about 85% of them singletons. The sequenced sample consisted of PBMCs or T cells enriched from blood (not recorded which). The clonotype comes from a middle-aged man who had recovered from COVID-19.

The CDR3 sequence: CASSFNPGVRTEAFF. Written as DNA, the CDR3 is TGTGCCAGCAGTTTTAATCCGGGAGTACGAACTGAAGCTTTCTTT. This chain links TRBV28 with TRBJ1-1; D gene ambiguous. In germline, CDR1 is MDHEN, CDR2 SYDVKM. V dropped 3 bases and J dropped 5 bases, with 16 bases sitting between them. The CDR3 runs to 15 residues.